This entry concerns a single T cell receptor (beta chain). Its antigen is unidentified. These data come from a study of T-cell memory formation after mild COVID-19. TCRdb fed the 5' RACE reads into MiXCR, producing one record per CDR3 protein. The sample records a few hundred thousand distinct CDR3 sequences, around 27% being singletons. Study-level findings and limits: Most CD4+ clones that shrank were in CM and EM, while CD8+ ones turned up in EMRA. The second-wave clones peaking on day 37 were not confirmed as SARS-CoV-2-specific. Pre-infection memory held some responding clones, suggesting pre-existing cross-reactive T cells responded.

The CDR3 contains 14 residues. Unmatched junction bases numbered 0, after V lost 8 bases and J lost 1 base. CDR1 and CDR2 (germline): SGHTA, FQGTGA. The TCR originated in an adult woman who had mild COVID-19 (a few samples of this study predate the infection). Cell type and time point are not known. The chain couples TRBV7-3 to TRBJ2-2; TRBD2 matches at 11 bases. Sequencing used PBMCs or a T cell subset sorted from them (not recorded which). The CDR3 sequence: CASGTSGNTGELFF. The CDR3 coding sequence is TGTGCCAGCGGGACTAGCGGGAACACCGGGGAGCTGTTTTTT.